The subject of this entry is one T cell receptor (beta chain). The antigen is undetermined. The sample originates from a study of CD8+CD57+ T cells in acquired aplastic anemia. Overall study findings and caveats: No significant patient-versus-control difference appeared in CD8+ Simpson's diversity.

Genomic DNA acted as the template from which TCR beta VDJ combination and CDR3 sequence profiling were carried out. TCRdb reanalysed the reads using MiXCR and keeps one entry per CDR3 protein. Of about 160,000 distinct CDR3 sequences in the sample, 71% were seen once. Sequenced patients had shown CD8+CD57+ cell expansion by flow cytometry. The TCR comes from a human donor with aplastic anemia. The sample comprised sorted CD4+, CD8+, or CD8+CD57+ T cells (not recorded which) from PBMCs.

The CDR3 region has the DNA TGTGCCAGCAGCACACAGGGAGGGGAACTGTTTTTT. This encodes CASSTQGGELFF. The rearrangement links TRBV7-9 to TRBJ1-4; perhaps TRBD1 as D (6 bases). The V gene's germline CDR1 is SEHNR and CDR2 FQNEAQ (reference sequence). With 5 bases removed from V and 12 bases from J, the gap between germline ends came to 13 bases. This CDR3 is built from 12 residues.